The 11 T cell receptor beta chains given below trace back to one sample, sequenced in a study of CD8+ T cells in alopecia areata. Extraction of RNA preceded its reverse transcription into cDNA, which served as the sequencing template. Only in-frame clones appear in the TCRdb table, and some are missing; sequencing was by immunoSEQ multiplex PCR. The sample has around 100,000 clones, less than 50% seen once. Material: CD4+ T cells sorted from blood. Source of these receptors: a human donor with alopecia areata.

J is TRBJ2-7 and V is TRBV30; D is possibly TRBD1 (6 bases). Trimming removed 0 bases at V and 6 bases at J, with 24 bases between. In germline, CDR1 is GTSNPN, CDR2 SVGIG (reference sequence). This CDR3 comprises 17 residues. The CDR3 DNA reads TGTGCCTGGAGTGTACGTCTGGGGGCGGATCTCTCGGGCGAGCAGTACTTC. This codes for CAWSVRLGADLSGEQYF.

This clone was observed a handful of times. The chain links TRBV19 to TRBJ2-5, with TRBD1 identical over 10 bases. The germline CDR1 and CDR2 sequences are LNHDA and SQIVND (reference sequence). The trim removed 6 bases at V and 1 base at J, leaving 5 bases unmatched. The CDR3 contains 15 residues. CDR3 coding DNA: TGTGCCAGTAGGACAGGGGGCCTAGTCCAAGAGACCCAGTACTTC. This encodes CASRTGGLVQETQYF.

The rearrangement links TRBV9 to TRBJ1-6; 7 nucleotides line up with TRBD1. V was pared by 4 bases and J by 3 bases, with 7 bases of the junction left unmatched. In germline, CDR1 is SGDLS, CDR2 YYNGEE. The CDR3 is made up of 16 amino acids. CDR3 amino acids: CASSLLGDSYNSPLHF. In DNA, the CDR3 is TGTGCCAGCAGCCTATTGGGGGACAGCTATAATTCACCCCTCCACTTT. The full variable domain, in which reference TRBV9 and TRBJ1-6 provide the parts outside the CDR3, is DSGVTQTPKHLITATGQRVTLRCSPRSGDLSVYWYQQSLDQGLQFLIQYYNGEERAKGNILERFSAQQFPDLHSELNLSSLELGDSALYFCASSLLGDSYNSPLHFGNGTRLTVT.

The gene calls are TRBV20-1 and TRBJ1-2; tentatively, D is TRBD1 (5 bases). The CDR3 is 11 residues long. From germline, CDR1 is DFQATT and CDR2 SNEGSKA (reference sequence). V lost 3 bases to trimming and J lost 3 bases, with 5 bases between them. The CDR3 loop reads CSARTDYGYTF. The CDR3 nucleotides read TGCAGTGCTAGGACAGACTATGGCTACACCTTC.

V is TRBV28 and J is TRBJ2-7; D remains unclear. Germline lookup yields CDR1 MDHEN and CDR2 SYDVKM. The CDR3 totals 11 residues. V lost 6 bases to trimming and J lost 2 bases, with 5 bases between them. The CDR3 loop is CASSTAYEQYF. The CDR3 coding sequence is TGTGCCAGCAGCACCGCCTACGAGCAGTACTTC.

This clone was observed a handful of times. The chain has TRBV25-1 and TRBJ2-1; 7 bases match TRBD2. After removal of 4 bases from V and 10 bases from J, the junction contained 13 bases not matched to a gene. Germline lookup yields CDR1 MGHDK and CDR2 SYGVNS. CDR3 length: 15 residues. In DNA, the CDR3 is TGTGCCAGCAGTGGCCTGCTCGGGGAGGGGACGGAGCAGTTCTTC. Its translation: CASSGLLGEGTEQFF.

The genes are TRBV9 and TRBJ2-1, with a possible D match to TRBD1 (6 bases). The germline V and J ends were trimmed by 0 bases and 2 bases, with 9 bases remaining between them. The CDR3 contains 15 residues. Germline V gives CDR1 SGDLS, CDR2 YYNGEE. The CDR3 nucleotides are TGTGCCAGCAGCGTAGTGGGGGCTGCCTACAATGAGCAGTTCTTC. Translating gives CASSVVGAAYNEQFF.

The V call is TRBV10-3, the J call TRBJ2-2; D ambiguous. V lost 2 bases, J lost 4 bases, and 11 bases lay in between. The germline gives CDR1 ENHRY, CDR2 SYGVKD. This CDR3 comprises 15 residues. The CDR3 DNA reads as TGTGCCATCAGTGAGATCGGGCAGCCCACCGGGGAGCTGTTTTTT. This sequence encodes CAISEIGQPTGELFF.

The gene calls are TRBV5-6 and TRBJ1-1, with a possible D match to TRBD1 (6 bases). Germline V CDR1 and CDR2: SGHDT, YYEEEE. The CDR3 contains 15 residues. V gave up 1 base and J gave up 1 base, with 11 bases separating them. The CDR3 region has the DNA TGTGCCAGCAGCTTGTCCGCGACAGGGAACACTGAAGCTTTCTTT. Protein: CASSLSATGNTEAFF.

There are a few counts of this clone. The rearrangement uses TRBV28 and TRBJ2-5; 7 bases match TRBD1. The CDR3 covers 14 residues. Germline assignment: CDR1 MDHEN and CDR2 SYDVKM. With V trimmed by 3 bases and J by 7 bases, 8 bases remained unmatched. This chain's CDR3 is CASSFQGGVGTQYF. The CDR3 coding sequence is TGTGCCAGCAGTTTCCAAGGGGGCGTGGGGACCCAGTACTTC.

The table lists this clone with a few counts. The chain uses TRBV29-1 and TRBJ2-3, with TRBD2 as a possible D gene (5 bases). This CDR3 spans 15 amino acids. V shed 3 bases and J shed 2 bases, with 15 bases lying between them. Germline CDR1 reads SQVTM; CDR2 reads ANQGSEA. The DNA for the CDR3 is TGCAGCGTTGAGTCCGGGGAAAGGAACACAGATACGCAGTATTTT. This sequence encodes CSVESGERNTDTQYF.